The T cell receptor (beta chain) described here comes from a study of early stage breast cancer tumors. Measured with immunoSEQ multiplex PCR; TCRdb has only the in-frame clones, and not every one. This table holds roughly 48,000 clones, roughly four fifths found once. Regarding this clone: Antigen unknown.

Whole-study findings and limits: In most of the 16 patients, blood comparison separated tumor from normal breast.

CDR1 GTSNPN and CDR2 SVGIG come from the germline V gene (reference sequence). The V gene lost 4 bases and the J gene lost 4 bases, with 2 bases spanning the gap. This CDR3 spans 11 amino acids. This receptor was identified in a person aged 45 to 60 with breast cancer. Sequencing was carried out using blood. The chain carries TRBV30 and TRBJ2-6; D gene uncertain. CDR3 in DNA: TGTGCCTGGACCGGGGCCAACGTCCTGACTTTC. Translated, it gives CAWTGANVLTF.